These 27 T cell receptor beta chains were sequenced from one sample in a study of control samples from healthy donors and cancer patients. This table comes from immunoSEQ multiplex PCR, and its TCRdb copy is limited to in-frame clones, with some not included. Among more than 50,000 clones listed, 90% were seen once. The sequenced sample consisted of PBMCs. These receptors were taken from a woman between 50 and 59 years old with colorectal cancer.

The chain carries TRBV6-7 and TRBJ1-2; 9 bases agree with TRBD1. TRBV6-7 is noted as an ORF with a role that remains uncertain. This CDR3 has 21 amino acids. The trim removed 0 bases at V and 1 base at J, leaving 18 bases unmatched. CDR3 sequence (DNA): TGTGCCAGCAGTTACTCGATTTTAATCATTGGGACAGGGATAATTAACTATGGCTACACCTTC. Protein: CASSYSILIIGTGIINYGYTF.

The gene calls are TRBV18 and TRBJ2-2; 7 positions match TRBD1. The V and J ends lost 3 bases and 3 bases, in that order; junction bases with no gene match: 1. The CDR3 extends over 14 amino acids. Germline V gives CDR1 KGHSH, CDR2 LQKENI. This CDR3 is CASSPDRDTGELFF. In DNA, the CDR3 is TGTGCCAGCTCACCCGACAGGGACACCGGGGAGCTGTTTTTT.

V and J are TRBV9 and TRBJ2-3; 10 nucleotides align to TRBD2. V lost 0 bases, J lost 4 bases, and 5 bases stayed unmatched. The CDR3 consists of 16 residues. In germline, CDR1 is SGDLS, CDR2 YYNGEE. The CDR3: CASSVEAGGESDTQYF. The DNA of the CDR3 is TGTGCCAGCAGCGTAGAAGCGGGAGGGGAGTCAGATACGCAGTATTTT.

The chain employs TRBV5-1 and TRBJ2-2; tentative D call: TRBD2 (5 bases). The CDR3 sequence is 14 residues long. V lost 6 bases to trimming and J lost 0 bases, with 9 bases between them. Germline-derived CDR1 and CDR2 are SGHRS and YFSETQ. The CDR3 DNA is TGCGCCAGCACCGGGGTGTCGAACACCGGGGAGCTGTTTTTT. It encodes CASTGVSNTGELFF.

The gene calls are TRBV7-9 and TRBJ1-4; D ambiguous. The CDR3 is made up of 13 amino acids. The V gene lost 6 bases and the J gene lost 4 bases, with 9 bases spanning the gap. Per the germline V gene, CDR1 is SEHNR and CDR2 is FQNEAQ (reference sequence). The CDR3 is CASRPGLNEKLFF. The CDR3 DNA sequence: TGTGCCAGCAGACCCGGGCTTAATGAAAAACTGTTTTTT.

This sequence joins TRBV27 and TRBJ2-7; D might be TRBD2 (6 bases). Germline V gene data show CDR1 as MNHEY and CDR2 as SMNVEV (reference sequence). The CDR3 spans 14 residues. Deletions cut 5 bases from V and 3 bases from J, with 14 bases between. The CDR3 DNA reads as TGTGCCAGCAGTCCCCGGGGGACCATCTACGAGCAGTACTTC. It codes for CASSPRGTIYEQYF.

On this clone: In the same sample, other DNA sequences code for this CDR3. The chain uses TRBV12-3 or TRBV12-4 and TRBJ1-2; 7 bases fit TRBD1. Germline trimming cut 4 bases from V and 7 bases from J; bases unmatched to any gene: 0. The CDR3 runs 11 residues. CDR3 sequence reads: CASSYRGGYTF. CDR3 DNA: TGTGCCAGCAGTTACAGGGGTGGCTACACCTTC.

This clone was observed a single time. The chain has TRBV15 and TRBJ1-1; D unresolved. Trimming removed 3 bases at V and 5 bases at J, with 10 bases between. There are 13 residues in the CDR3. CDR1 is LNHNV, CDR2 YYDKDF, per germline (reference sequence). Here the CDR3 reads CATSSPLGTEAFF. For the CDR3, the DNA is TGTGCCACCAGCAGCCCCCTGGGGACTGAAGCTTTCTTT.

The genes are TRBV7-6 and TRBJ2-7, with a tentative D call TRBD2 (5 bases). The CDR3 is made up of 11 amino acids. The V and J ends lost 4 bases and 7 bases respectively, with 8 bases between them. CDR1 and CDR2 from the germline V gene are SGHVS and FNYEAQ. CDR3: CASSSSGEQYF. The CDR3 nucleotides read TGTGCCAGCAGCTCCTCGGGGGAGCAGTACTTC.

The chain recombines TRBV28 with TRBJ1-3; D is uncertain. The germline gives CDR1 MDHEN, CDR2 SYDVKM. The CDR3 is 14 residues long. V lost 2 bases and J lost 0, with 5 bases in between. This CDR3 is CASSLPISGNTIYF. As DNA, the CDR3 is TGTGCCAGCAGTTTACCCATCTCTGGAAACACCATATATTTT.

This sequence joins TRBV20-1 and TRBJ2-7; D is undetermined. Trimming removed 5 bases at V and 3 bases at J, with 8 bases between. The germline CDR1 and CDR2 sequences are DFQATT and SNEGSKA (reference sequence). The CDR3 sequence is 11 residues long. Here the CDR3 DNA reads TGCAGTGCTTCTCGCCACTACGAGCAGTACTTC. Translated: CSASRHYEQYF.

The chain recombines TRBV4-2 with TRBJ1-3; D unclear. The germline CDR1 and CDR2 sequences are LGHNA and YNFKEQ. V was cut by 0 bases and J by 1 base, with 7 bases left in between. The CDR3 covers 15 residues. CDR3 nucleotides: TGTGCCAGCAGCCAAGATTTGGAATCTGGAAACACCATATATTTT. It yields the protein CASSQDLESGNTIYF.

The V call is TRBV19, the J call TRBJ1-1; 12 positions agree with TRBD1. J was trimmed by 6 bases and V by 2 bases; bases with no gene match: 7. The CDR3 spans 16 residues. CDR1 is LNHDA and CDR2 is SQIVND in the germline V gene (reference sequence). The CDR3 sequence is CASSITGTGGASEAFF. The CDR3 DNA is TGTGCCAGTAGTATAACCGGGACAGGGGGCGCGTCTGAAGCTTTCTTT.

This chain links TRBV6-5 with TRBJ1-1; D call uncertain. Looked up from germline, CDR1 is MNHEY and CDR2 is SVGAGI. Trimming took off 6 bases at V and 1 base at J, with 9 bases between the two ends. The CDR3 loop spans 13 amino acids. In DNA form, the CDR3 reads TGTGCCAGCAGGAGAAGCGGGAACACTGAAGCTTTCTTT. Protein: CASRRSGNTEAFF.

V and J are TRBV29-1 and TRBJ2-1; TRBD1 matches at 10 bases. This CDR3 is 16 amino acids long. Trimming took 7 bases from V and 0 from J; bases not matched to a gene: 9. Germline CDR1 SQVTM, CDR2 ANQGSEA. Here the CDR3 reads CSGTTGGSYSYNEQFF. CDR3 sequence (DNA): TGCAGCGGAACGACAGGGGGCTCCTACTCCTACAATGAGCAGTTCTTC.

The rearrangement links TRBV20-1 to TRBJ2-1; 8 bases fit TRBD2. Germline V lookup: CDR1 DFQATT, CDR2 SNEGSKA (reference sequence). Trimming cost V 6 bases and J 9 bases; bases outside gene matches: 1. The CDR3 is 10 residues long. For the CDR3, the DNA is TGCAGTGCCACTAGCGGTGAGCAGTTCTTC. Translation: CSATSGEQFF.

The chain links TRBV24-1 to TRBJ1-2; D is possibly TRBD1 (6 bases). The CDR3 has 15 residues. V gave up 1 base and J gave up 7 bases, with 15 bases separating them. Germline values: CDR1 KGHDR, CDR2 SFDVKD. The CDR3 DNA is TGTGCCACCAGTGATTTCGGGGCAGGGGTGGGTGGCTACACCTTC. Translated, it gives CATSDFGAGVGGYTF.

This clone appeared once. This chain links TRBV18 with TRBJ1-2, with 7 bases lining up with TRBD1. V lost 5 bases and J lost 0; bases outside the gene matches: 6. This CDR3 spans 15 amino acids. Germline assignment: CDR1 KGHSH and CDR2 LQKENI. The CDR3 protein is CASSTTGTANYGYTF. For the CDR3, the DNA is TGTGCCAGCTCAACGACCGGGACAGCTAACTATGGCTACACCTTC.

This rearrangement joins TRBV5-6 to TRBJ2-7, with 9 bases lining up with TRBD1. With 3 bases clipped from V and 1 base from J, the junction kept 5 bases outside the gene matches. The CDR3 spans 15 residues. The germline V gene encodes CDR1 SGHDT and CDR2 YYEEEE. The CDR3 DNA reads as TGTGCCAGCAGCTATGGGACAGGGCGATCCTACGAGCAGTACTTC. Translating gives CASSYGTGRSYEQYF.

The chain combines TRBV7-9 with TRBJ2-5; D gene uncertain. CDR3 length: 14 residues. Trimming stripped 5 bases from V and 5 bases from J, with 15 bases between. Germline values: CDR1 SEHNR, CDR2 FQNEAQ (reference sequence). As DNA, the CDR3 is TGTGCCAGCAGCCGAATGGGGTTCCCGGAGACCCAGTACTTC. Its protein product is CASSRMGFPETQYF.

CDR3 sequence (DNA): TGTGCCAGCAGTTACGCAACGACAGGGACTGGCTACACCTTC. This sequence encodes CASSYATTGTGYTF. This chain joins TRBV6-5 and TRBJ1-2; TRBD1 aligns across 7 bases. The length of the CDR3 is 14 residues. V gave up 2 bases and J gave up 7 bases; unmatched junction bases: 7. CDR1 is MNHEY, CDR2 SVGAGI, per germline.

This chain links TRBV3-1 (or the pseudogene TRBV3-2) with TRBJ2-3, with 15 bases lining up with TRBD2. This CDR3 region has 16 residues. Germline loops: CDR1 LGHDT, CDR2 YNNKEL (reference sequence). Unmatched junction bases numbered 3, after V lost 4 bases and J lost 4 bases. The CDR3 DNA sequence: TGTGCCAGCAGCCTGGGACTAGCGGGGGGCTCAGATACGCAGTATTTT. Translating it yields CASSLGLAGGSDTQYF.

This clone has just one count. The V and J genes are TRBV5-8 and TRBJ2-2; D gene uncertain. V lost 4 bases, J lost 3 bases, and 7 bases lay in between. The germline V gene encodes CDR1 SGHTS and CDR2 YDEGEE. CDR3 length: 13 residues. This CDR3 reads CASSNTDTGELFF. For the CDR3, the DNA is TGTGCCAGCAGCAATACAGACACCGGGGAGCTGTTTTTT.

This chain uses TRBV9 with TRBJ1-2, with D possibly TRBD1 on 6 matching bases. Trimming took off 3 bases at V and 4 bases at J, with 22 bases between the two ends. The CDR3 spans 17 residues. Germline V gene sequence: CDR1 SGDLS, CDR2 YYNGEE. The DNA of the CDR3 is TGTGCCAGCAGCGGAGAGATGGGGGGGCCCTCCGGCTATGGCTACACCTTC. It encodes CASSGEMGGPSGYGYTF.

This clone was recorded only once. V gene TRBV28 combines with J gene TRBJ1-6; D gene ambiguous. The germline gives CDR1 MDHEN, CDR2 SYDVKM. V was cut by 2 bases and J by 9 bases, with 11 bases left in between. CDR3 length: 14 amino acids. CDR3 region: CASSLSRDRSPLHF. In DNA form, the CDR3 reads TGTGCCAGCAGTTTAAGTAGGGATCGTTCACCCCTCCACTTT.

Here the CDR3 reads CASSQVPGTANSPLHF. The CDR3 DNA reads TGTGCCAGCAGCCAAGTTCCGGGGACAGCTAATTCACCCCTCCACTTT. The rearrangement links TRBV3-1 (or the pseudogene TRBV3-2) to TRBJ1-6; TRBD1 matches 7 bases. Germline V CDR1 and CDR2: LGHDT, YNNKEL (reference sequence). The V segment lost 1 base and the J segment 6 bases; nucleotides outside the gene matches: 6. This CDR3 has 16 amino acids.

The genes are TRBV7-9 and TRBJ1-2; D uncertain. Between the trimmed V and J ends, which lost 2 bases and 8 bases, there was a span of 12 bases. Germline CDR1 SEHNR, CDR2 FQNEAQ (reference sequence). There are 13 residues in the CDR3. The CDR3 loop reads CASSLSGSGGYTF. The CDR3 DNA reads as TGTGCCAGCAGCTTAAGCGGATCGGGGGGCTACACCTTC.